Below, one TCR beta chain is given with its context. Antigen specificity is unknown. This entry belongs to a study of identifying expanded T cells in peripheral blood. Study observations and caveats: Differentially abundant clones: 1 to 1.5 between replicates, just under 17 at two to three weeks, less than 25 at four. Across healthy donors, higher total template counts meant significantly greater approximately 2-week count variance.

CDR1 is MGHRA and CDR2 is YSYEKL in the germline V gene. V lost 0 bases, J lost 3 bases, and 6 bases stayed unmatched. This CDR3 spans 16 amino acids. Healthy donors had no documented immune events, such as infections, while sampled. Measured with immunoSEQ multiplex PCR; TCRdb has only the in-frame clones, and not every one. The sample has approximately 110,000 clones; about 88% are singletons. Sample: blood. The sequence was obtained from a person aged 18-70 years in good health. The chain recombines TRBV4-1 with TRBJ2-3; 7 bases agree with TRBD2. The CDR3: CASSQDPTGGTDTQYF. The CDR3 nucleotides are TGCGCCAGCAGCCAAGATCCTACGGGAGGAACAGATACGCAGTATTTT.